This record looks at one T cell receptor (beta chain) sequence and its context. Its antigen remains undetermined. Germline is not matched at one junction end, which may reflect a read error. This sample was taken from a study of T cells in Graves' hyperthyroidism and ophthalmopathy (dated by TCRdb to between 2018 and 2020). Regarding the complete study: Peripheral blood samples were taken at initial diagnosis, before any treatment was given. After blood sampling, hyperthyroidism patients were treated with methimazole at a starting dose of 30 mg daily, and ophthalmopathy patients were treated with high-dose intravenous methylprednisolone. To identify TCR V-J signatures that set the groups apart, the researchers used a discovery cohort of more than 95 patients, made up of 40 to 45 with Graves' ophthalmopathy and some 58 with stable Graves' hyperthyroidism. The paper reports TCR Vbeta CDR3 sequencing of some 140 peripheral blood samples: around 41 ophthalmopathy, around 80 hyperthyroidism and around 17 progressor patients. The 85 to 100 discovery patients were randomly split 7:3 into training and test sets. Whether ophthalmopathy could be predicted prospectively was tested in an independent validation cohort made up of 18 to 20 hyperthyroidism patients plus 17 patients who later progressed to ophthalmopathy. Thyroid tissue and blood T-cell repertoires from six Graves' hyperthyroidism patients were also compared in the study. On the study overall, not on this receptor specifically: In cross-validation, a model built on a 13 V-J signature told ophthalmopathy apart from stable hyperthyroidism with 85% to 90% sensitivity and about 81% specificity, and in testing the same model reached 80%/75%. In validation, the model predicted progression to ophthalmopathy a median of approximately 6.3 months before onset, with roughly 68% sensitivity and 72.22% specificity. No statistical method was used to set the sample size in advance, and investigators knew the group allocation. Blood samples also contained most of the expanded thyroid clonotypes (frequency above 0.001), which suggests that blood repertoires may reflect thyroid immune responses.

Moderately to severely active disease, a Clinical Activity Score of at least 3, a NOSPECS grade of at least 4, and a duration under 3 months were present in ophthalmopathy patients. The study excluded patients with uncontrolled infections, other autoimmune diseases, pregnancy or lactation. Diagnoses relied on clinical symptoms, serum thyroxine and TRAb, thyroid ultrasound and orbital computed tomography. PBMCs were isolated from 8 to 10 ml of fresh peripheral blood by Ficoll-Paque density gradient centrifugation. Total RNA was extracted using Trizol reagent, and RNA quality was assessed on an Agilent 2100 Bioanalyzer. From the germline V gene, CDR1 is MDHEN and CDR2 is SYDVKM. Its CDR3 holds 15 amino acids, cysteine through phenylalanine. The only DNA kept is the CDR3, 45 bases in frame from the first base. TCR beta CDR3 regions were amplified from RNA transcripts. The TCR CDR3 was subjected to a first round of RT-PCR using the HTBI primer set and the Qiagen OneStep RT-PCR kit. A second multiplex PCR round built the libraries, followed by size selection and purification. Sequencing of the libraries was done on an Illumina HiSeq2000 using paired-end 100 bp reads. The authors' analysis ran thus. SOAPnuke was used to process the raw data, with reads discarded if the reads contained adapters or uncalled bases, had a mean Phred below 15, or lacked an exact constant-primer or identifier match. COPE v1.2.5 was used to merge high-quality paired reads, and clonotypes were defined as unique nucleotide sequences. MiTCR v1.1 was used to align the clonotypes against IMGT TRBV, TRBD and TRBJ reference segments. Only V-J combinations with frequency above 0.0001, covering about 99% of repertoires, were analysed. A TCS score was defined as the ratio between F50 (clonal expansion) and ExV (chaos), using BLOSUM62-based TCRdist between CDR3 peptides within each V-J. Welch's t-statistics and random forest reduced 500 to 550 V-J features to under 15, which were used in a naive Bayes classifier (R e1071). The public reads were quality trimmed at Q25 with fastp and then assembled into clones with MiXCR by TCRdb, keeping productive beta chains. All rows with the same CDR3 protein become a single entry with the most common DNA and genes. The V and J calls follow TCRdb's processing rather than the paper's. The sample includes 350,000 or so distinct CDR3 sequences, with about a sixth observed a single time. Around 15% of the sample rests with the top ten.

The sequence was collected from a woman aged 40 to 55 with Graves' ophthalmopathy. The sequenced sample consisted of blood. The chain joins TRBV28 to TRBJ1-1; no D gene is confidently identified. The sequenced DNA is TGTGTCAGCAGTTTAATCTCTCAACTGAACACTGAAGCTTTCTTT. The encoded protein is CVSSLISQLNTEAFF. Outside the CDR3, residues come from the reference TRBV28 and TRBJ1-1 proteins, so the full variable domain is: DVKVTQSSRYLVKRTGEKVFLECVQDMDHENMFWYRQDPGLGLRLIYFSYDVKMKEKGDIPEGYSVSREKKERFSLILESASTNQTSMYLCVSSLISQLNTEAFFGQGTRLTVV.